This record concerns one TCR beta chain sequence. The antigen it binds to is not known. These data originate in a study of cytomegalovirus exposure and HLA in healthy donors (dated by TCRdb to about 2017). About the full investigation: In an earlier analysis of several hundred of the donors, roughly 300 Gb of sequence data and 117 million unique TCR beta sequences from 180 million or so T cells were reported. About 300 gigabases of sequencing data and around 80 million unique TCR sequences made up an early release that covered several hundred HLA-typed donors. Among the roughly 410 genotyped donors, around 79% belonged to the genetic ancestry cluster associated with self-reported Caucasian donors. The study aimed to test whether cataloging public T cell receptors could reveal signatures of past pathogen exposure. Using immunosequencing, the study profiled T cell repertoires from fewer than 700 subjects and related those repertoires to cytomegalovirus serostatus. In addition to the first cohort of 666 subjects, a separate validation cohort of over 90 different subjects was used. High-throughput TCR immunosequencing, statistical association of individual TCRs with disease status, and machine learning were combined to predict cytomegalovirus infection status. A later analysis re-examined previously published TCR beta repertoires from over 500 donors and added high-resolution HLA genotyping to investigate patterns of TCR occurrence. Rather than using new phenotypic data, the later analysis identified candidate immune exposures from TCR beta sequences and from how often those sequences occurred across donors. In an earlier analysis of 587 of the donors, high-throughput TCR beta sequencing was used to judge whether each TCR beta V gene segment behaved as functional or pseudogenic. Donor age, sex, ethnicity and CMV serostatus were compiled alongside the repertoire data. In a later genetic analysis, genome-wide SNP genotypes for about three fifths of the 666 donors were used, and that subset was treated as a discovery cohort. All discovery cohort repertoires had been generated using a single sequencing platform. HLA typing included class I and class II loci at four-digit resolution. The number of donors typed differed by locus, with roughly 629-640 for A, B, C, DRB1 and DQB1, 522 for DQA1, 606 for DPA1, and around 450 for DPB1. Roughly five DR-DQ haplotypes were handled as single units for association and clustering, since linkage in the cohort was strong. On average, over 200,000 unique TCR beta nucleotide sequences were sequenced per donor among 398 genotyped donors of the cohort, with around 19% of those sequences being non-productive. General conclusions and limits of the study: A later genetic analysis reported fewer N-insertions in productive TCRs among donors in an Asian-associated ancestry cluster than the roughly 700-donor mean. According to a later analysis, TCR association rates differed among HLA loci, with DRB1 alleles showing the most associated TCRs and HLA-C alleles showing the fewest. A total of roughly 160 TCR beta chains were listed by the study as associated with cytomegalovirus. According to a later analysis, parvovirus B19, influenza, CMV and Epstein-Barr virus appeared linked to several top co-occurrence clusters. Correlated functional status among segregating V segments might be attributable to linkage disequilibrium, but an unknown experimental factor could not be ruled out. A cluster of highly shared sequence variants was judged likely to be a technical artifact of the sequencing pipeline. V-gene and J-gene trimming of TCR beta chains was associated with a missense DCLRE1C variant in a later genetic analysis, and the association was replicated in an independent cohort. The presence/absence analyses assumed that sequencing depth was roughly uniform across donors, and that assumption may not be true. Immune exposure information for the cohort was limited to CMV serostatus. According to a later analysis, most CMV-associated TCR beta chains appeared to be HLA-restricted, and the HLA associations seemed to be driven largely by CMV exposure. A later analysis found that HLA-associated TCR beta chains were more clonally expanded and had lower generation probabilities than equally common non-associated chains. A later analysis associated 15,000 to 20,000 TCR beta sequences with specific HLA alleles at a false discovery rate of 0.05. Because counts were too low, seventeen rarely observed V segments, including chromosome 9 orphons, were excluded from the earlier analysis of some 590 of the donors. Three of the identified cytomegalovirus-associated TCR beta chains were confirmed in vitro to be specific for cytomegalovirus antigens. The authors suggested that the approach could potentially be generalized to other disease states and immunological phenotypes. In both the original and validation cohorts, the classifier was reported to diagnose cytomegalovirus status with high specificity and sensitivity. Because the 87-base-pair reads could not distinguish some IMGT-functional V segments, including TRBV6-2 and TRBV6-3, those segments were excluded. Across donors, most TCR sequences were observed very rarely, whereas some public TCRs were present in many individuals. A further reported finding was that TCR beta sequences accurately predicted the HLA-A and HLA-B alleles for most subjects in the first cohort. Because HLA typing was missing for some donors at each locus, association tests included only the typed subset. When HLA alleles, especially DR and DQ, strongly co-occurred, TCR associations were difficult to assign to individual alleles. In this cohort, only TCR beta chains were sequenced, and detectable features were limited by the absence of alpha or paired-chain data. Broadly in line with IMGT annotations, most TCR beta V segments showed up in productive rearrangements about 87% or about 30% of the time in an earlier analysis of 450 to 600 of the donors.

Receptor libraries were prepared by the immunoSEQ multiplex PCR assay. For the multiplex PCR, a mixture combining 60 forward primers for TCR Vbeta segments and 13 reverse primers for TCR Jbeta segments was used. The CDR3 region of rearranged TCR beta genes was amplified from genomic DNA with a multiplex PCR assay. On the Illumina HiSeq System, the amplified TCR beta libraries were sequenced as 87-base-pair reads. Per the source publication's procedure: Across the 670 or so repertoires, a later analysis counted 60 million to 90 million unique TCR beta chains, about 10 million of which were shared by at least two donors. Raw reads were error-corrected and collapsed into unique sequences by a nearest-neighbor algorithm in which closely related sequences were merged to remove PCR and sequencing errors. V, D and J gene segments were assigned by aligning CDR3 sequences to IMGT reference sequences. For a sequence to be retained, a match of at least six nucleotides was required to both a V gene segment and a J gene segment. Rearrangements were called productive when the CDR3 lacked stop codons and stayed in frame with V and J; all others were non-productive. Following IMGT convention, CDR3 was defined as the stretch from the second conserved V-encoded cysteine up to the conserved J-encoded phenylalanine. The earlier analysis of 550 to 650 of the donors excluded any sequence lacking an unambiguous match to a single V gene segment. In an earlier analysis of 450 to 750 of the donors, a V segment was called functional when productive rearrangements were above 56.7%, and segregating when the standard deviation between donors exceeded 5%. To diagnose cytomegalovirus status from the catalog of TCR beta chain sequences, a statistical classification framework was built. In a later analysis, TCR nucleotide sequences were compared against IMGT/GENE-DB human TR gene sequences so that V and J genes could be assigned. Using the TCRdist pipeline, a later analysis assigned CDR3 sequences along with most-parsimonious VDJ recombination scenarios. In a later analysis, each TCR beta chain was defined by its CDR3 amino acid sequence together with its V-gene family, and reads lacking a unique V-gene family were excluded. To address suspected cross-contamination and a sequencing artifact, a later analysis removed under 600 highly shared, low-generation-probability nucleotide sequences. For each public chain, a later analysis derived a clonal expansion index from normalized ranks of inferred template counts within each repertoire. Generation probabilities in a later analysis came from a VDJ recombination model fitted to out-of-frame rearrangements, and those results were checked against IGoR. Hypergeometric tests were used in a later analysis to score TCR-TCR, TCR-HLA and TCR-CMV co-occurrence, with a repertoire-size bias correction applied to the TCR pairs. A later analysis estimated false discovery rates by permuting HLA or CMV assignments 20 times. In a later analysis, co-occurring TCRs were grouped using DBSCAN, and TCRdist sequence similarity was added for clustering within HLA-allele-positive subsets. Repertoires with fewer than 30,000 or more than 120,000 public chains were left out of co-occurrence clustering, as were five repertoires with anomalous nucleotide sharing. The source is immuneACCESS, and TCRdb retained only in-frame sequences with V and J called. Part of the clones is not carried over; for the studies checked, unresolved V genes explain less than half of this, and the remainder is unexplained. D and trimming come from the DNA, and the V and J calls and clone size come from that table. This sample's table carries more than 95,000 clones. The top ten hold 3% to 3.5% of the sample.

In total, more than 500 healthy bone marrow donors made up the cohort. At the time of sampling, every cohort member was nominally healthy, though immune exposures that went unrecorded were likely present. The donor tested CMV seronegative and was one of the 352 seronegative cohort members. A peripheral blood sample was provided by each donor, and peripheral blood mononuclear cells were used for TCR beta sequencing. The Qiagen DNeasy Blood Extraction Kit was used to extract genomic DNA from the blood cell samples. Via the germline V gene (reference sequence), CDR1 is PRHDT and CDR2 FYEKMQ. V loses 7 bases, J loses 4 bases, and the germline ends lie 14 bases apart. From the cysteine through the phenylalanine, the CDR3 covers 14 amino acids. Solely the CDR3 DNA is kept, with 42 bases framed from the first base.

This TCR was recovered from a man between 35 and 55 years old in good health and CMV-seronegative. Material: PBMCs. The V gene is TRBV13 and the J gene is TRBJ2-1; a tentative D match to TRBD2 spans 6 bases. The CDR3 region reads CASTGRTSYNEQFF. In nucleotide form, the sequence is TGTGCCAGCACGGGGAGGACCTCTTACAATGAGCAGTTCTTC.